A selection of T cell receptor beta chains follows, all from one sample in a study of blood T cells in healthy people across ages. Using its own MiXCR run on the 5' RACE reads, TCRdb lists one record per CDR3 protein. The data hold 550,000 to 650,000 distinct CDR3 sequences, with 27% observed a single time. The same sample was also studied in work on T cells of mothers and their children.

The sample consisted of blood. The receptors here all came from a boy aged 2 to 9 in good health. The CDR3 runs from the conserved cysteine through the conserved F or W. D genes are given only for firm matches. Where a row states a size, it is once, few, many or the class of an expanded clone; other rows omit it.

>-|few|TRBJ1-4|TRBV27
CASSPRARSPGEKLFF
TGTGCCAGCAGCCCTAGGGCTAGGTCCCCAGGCGAAAAACTGTTTTTT
>TRBD2|-|TRBJ2-5|TRBV28
CASTSAGEGETQYF
TGTGCCAGCACATCCGCGGGGGAGGGGGAGACCCAGTACTTC
>-|-|TRBJ2-7|TRBV4-2
CASSQLKGSYEQYF
TGTGCCAGCAGCCAACTTAAGGGCTCCTACGAGCAGTACTTC
>-|many|TRBJ2-1|TRBV20-1
CSAREGPEQFF
TGCAGTGCTAGGGAGGGGCCTGAGCAGTTCTTC
>-|few|TRBJ2-7|TRBV9
CASSVGAGVRVEQYF
TGTGCCAGCAGCGTAGGCGCAGGGGTCCGCGTCGAGCAGTACTTC
>TRBD2|few|TRBJ2-1|TRBV12-3/TRBV12-4
CASSAGLATYNEQFF
TGTGCCAGCAGTGCTGGACTAGCGACCTACAATGAGCAGTTCTTC
>-|-|TRBJ2-2|TRBV7-3
CASSLTQKGTGELFF
TGTGCCAGCAGCTTAACCCAGAAGGGCACCGGGGAGCTGTTTTTT
>-|-|TRBJ1-2|TRBV7-2
CASSPGPVQNYGYTF
TGTGCCAGCAGCCCCGGCCCTGTCCAAAACTATGGCTACACCTTC
>-|-|TRBJ2-5|TRBV18
CASSPPGGSQETQYF
TGTGCCAGCTCACCACCTGGCGGATCCCAAGAGACCCAGTACTTC
>TRBD2|few|TRBJ2-1|TRBV5-1
CASSSSFLAGGYNEQFF
TGCGCCAGCAGCAGCTCCTTTCTAGCGGGGGGCTACAATGAGCAGTTCTTC
>TRBD2|-|TRBJ2-7|TRBV7-2
CANSRLGGIWAGGSYEQYF
TGTGCCAACAGCCGATTGGGAGGGATATGGGCGGGGGGATCCTACGAGCAGTACTTC
>-|-|TRBJ2-5|TRBV27
CASSERYQETQYF
TGTGCCAGCAGTGAACGGTACCAAGAGACCCAGTACTTC
>-|-|TRBJ1-1|TRBV20-1
CSARPSTTRNQGWAEAFF
TGCAGTGCTAGACCCTCAACTACCCGGAATCAGGGGTGGGCTGAAGCTTTCTTT
>-|-|TRBJ1-1|TRBV3-1
CASSQTASTEAFF
TGTGCCAGCAGCCAAACAGCCAGCACTGAAGCTTTCTTT
>-|-|TRBJ2-1|TRBV29-1
CSVVIANDEQFF
TGCAGCGTTGTAATAGCAAATGATGAGCAGTTCTTC
>-|-|TRBJ2-7|TRBV28
CASSRQRTQEQYF
TGTGCCAGCAGTCGCCAGCGGACTCAAGAGCAGTACTTC
>-|few|TRBJ2-4|TRBV20-1
CSARGAVAKNIQYF
TGCAGTGCTAGAGGAGCGGTAGCCAAAAACATTCAGTACTTC
>-|-|TRBJ1-2|TRBV10-3
CAISESPGGVYGYTF
TGTGCCATCAGTGAGTCTCCGGGGGGCGTCTATGGCTACACCTTC
>-|-|TRBJ2-5|TRBV15
CATSRETPQETQYF
TGTGCCACCAGCAGAGAGACACCACAAGAGACCCAGTACTTC
>-|many|TRBJ2-6|TRBV29-1
CSVGTSGANVLTF
TGCAGCGTTGGGACTTCTGGGGCCAACGTCCTGACTTTC
>-|-|TRBJ1-1|TRBV15
CATSRVGGDGNTEAFF
TGTGCCACCAGCAGAGTAGGCGGGGATGGGAACACTGAAGCTTTCTTT
>-|-|TRBJ1-4|TRBV20-1
CSARALGEKLFF
TGCAGTGCTAGGGCCTTGGGGGAAAAACTGTTTTTT
>-|few|TRBJ2-5|TRBV21-1
CASPRRTGRETQYF
TGTGCCAGCCCCCGGAGGACAGGGAGAGAGACCCAGTACTTC
>TRBD2|-|TRBJ2-1|TRBV9
CASSITLPSGGGYNEQFF
TGTGCCAGCAGCATCACGCTTCCTAGTGGGGGGGGATACAATGAGCAGTTCTTC
>TRBD1|-|TRBJ2-7|TRBV15
CATRVGQGGYEQYF
TGTGCCACCAGGGTGGGACAGGGTGGCTACGAGCAGTACTTC
>-|few|TRBJ2-1|TRBV4-3
CASSQDRDNEQFF
TGCGCCAGCAGCCAAGATCGGGACAATGAGCAGTTCTTC
>-|-|TRBJ1-1|TRBV6-1
CASSGAMGQAFF
TGTGCCAGCAGTGGGGCGATGGGGCAAGCTTTCTTT
>-|few|TRBJ2-1|TRBV18
CASSHRDEQFF
TGTGCCAGCTCCCACAGGGATGAGCAGTTCTTC